Listed below are T cell receptor beta chains from one sample, sequenced in a study of T-cell reconstitution after alpha-beta-depleted transplantation in children. TCRdb independently ran MiXCR on the PCR reads; one entry per CDR3 protein. The sample contains 450,000 to 600,000 distinct CDR3 sequences, 32% of which appear only once. The sequenced sample was PBMCs from the stem cell graft donor, obtained from the stem cell graft. The receptors shown here come from a human donor who donated a stem cell graft to a child with aplastic anemia. CDR3s include the opening cysteine and the closing phenylalanine or tryptophan. The order of the fields is V gene, clone size, J gene, D gene, CDR3 DNA, CDR3 protein. D genes are given only for firm matches. Size values are once, few and many counts, or a class for expanded clones, and some rows have none.

TRBV29-1	.	TRBJ1-3	.	TGCAGCGCAACAGGTCCAAACACCATATATTTT	CSATGPNTIYF
TRBV20-1	.	TRBJ2-1	.	TGCAGTGCTAGAGATACCAATGAGCAGTTCTTC	CSARDTNEQFF
TRBV30	.	TRBJ1-2	TRBD1	TGTGTAATTAGGGACAGGGGGCGCGGCTACACCTTC	CVIRDRGRGYTF
TRBV10-2	few	TRBJ1-2	.	TGCGCCAGCAGTGAGAGACGGACGGATGGCTACACCTTC	CASSERRTDGYTF
TRBV30	.	TRBJ1-4	.	TGTGCCTGGAGTGTATCGCTTTACGGGACGCCGAATAATGAAAAACTGTTTTTT	CAWSVSLYGTPNNEKLFF
TRBV15	few	TRBJ2-7	.	TGTGCCACCAGCAGGAGACAGGGAGGGGACGAGCAGTACTTC	CATSRRQGGDEQYF
TRBV12-3/TRBV12-4	.	TRBJ1-1	.	TGTGCCAGCAGTTTACTGGGTGAGAGTACTGAAGCTTTCTTT	CASSLLGESTEAFF
TRBV25-1	few	TRBJ1-4	TRBD1	TGTGCCAGCAGCGATACAGGGGCCGGAAATGAAAAACTGTTTTTT	CASSDTGAGNEKLFF
TRBV19	.	TRBJ1-5	.	TGTGCCAGTAGTGGCCGGGACAACAATCAGCCCCAGCATTTT	CASSGRDNNQPQHF
TRBV20-1	.	TRBJ2-1	TRBD2	TGCAGTGCCCAGATGGGGCGGGAGTGGGACCATGAGCAGTTCTTC	CSAQMGREWDHEQFF
TRBV4-3	.	TRBJ2-1	TRBD1	TGCGCCAGCAGCCAAGATGAAAGGACAGGGATCTACAATGAGCAGTTCTTC	CASSQDERTGIYNEQFF
TRBV20-1	.	TRBJ2-1	TRBD2	TGCAGTGCTCAGCTAGCGGGAGGGAACAATGAGCAGTTCTTC	CSAQLAGGNNEQFF
TRBV4-1	few	TRBJ2-7	TRBD2	TGCGCCAGCAGCCAAGATTATCTAAGCGGGAGGGTGTACGAGCAGTACTTC	CASSQDYLSGRVYEQYF
TRBV18	few	TRBJ2-1	TRBD2	TGTGCCAGCTCAATACGGACTAGCGGGGGAGGTGAGCAGTTCTTC	CASSIRTSGGGEQFF
TRBV7-2	few	TRBJ2-1	.	TGTGCCAGCAGCTTAGGGGGAGGGGGAGGGCACTACAATGAGCAGTTCTTC	CASSLGGGGGHYNEQFF
TRBV20-1	.	TRBJ2-5	TRBD2	TGCAGTGCTAGAGATGCCCGGACTAGCGGGATCCAAGAGACCCAGTACTTC	CSARDARTSGIQETQYF
TRBV12-3/TRBV12-4	.	TRBJ1-2	TRBD1	TGTGCCAGCAGGACGACAGGGGGTCCTAACTATGGCTACACCTTC	CASRTTGGPNYGYTF